This entry describes one T cell receptor (beta chain). This sample was included in a study of Ad26.COV2.S vaccination and SARS-CoV-2 variants. Repertoires were generated with immunoSEQ multiplex PCR, while TCRdb's copy carries only in-frame clones and drops some. Of about 480,000 clones in the sample, roughly 87% are singletons; the top ten hold around 13%. As to treatment: about 20 received Ad26.COV2.S at low or high dose, single or two shots; several received placebo; per-sample allocation not given. Material that was analyzed had been drawn on day 63 after the first vaccine or placebo injection. The ends were cut back, 0 bases at V and 7 bases at J, with 13 bases in the middle. The CDR3 covers 15 residues. CDR1 is LGHDT, CDR2 YNNKEL, per germline (reference sequence).

Source: peripheral blood, taken in a trial of Ad26.COV2.S vaccine versus placebo. The receptor comes from a person between 18 and 65 years old who received the Ad26.COV2.S COVID-19 vaccine or a placebo. The J gene is TRBJ2-1, the V gene TRBV3-1 (or the pseudogene TRBV3-2); D unresolved. The CDR3 nucleotides read TGTGCCAGCAGCCAAGATCTTCTAAGGGAAAATGAGCAGTTCTTC. Translated: CASSQDLLRENEQFF.